The sample holds one count of the clone carrying this T cell receptor beta chain. Antigen: not known. The length of the CDR3 is 15 residues. V gave up 4 bases and J gave up 10 bases, with 20 bases separating them. Per germline, CDR1 SNHLY and CDR2 FYNNEI. This sample was included in a study of T cell clones after liver transplantation. Study background: Samples came from ITN030ST, which attempted immunosuppression withdrawal within 2 years of liver transplantation. At least one year of complete immunosuppression withdrawal without enzymes over twice normal defined tolerance.

Here immunoSEQ multiplex PCR was the method, and the copy in TCRdb shows in-frame clones only, minus some. In the table there are tens of thousands of clones, over 65% of which are singletons. Regarding the study as a whole: Rather than being deleted, graft donor-reactive T cells may have moved into the graft. Low donor cell numbers restricted donor-reactive repertoire measurement in two subjects.

This receptor was taken from a human patient who received a liver transplant. Some T cells may be supplied by the graft donor. V gene TRBV2 combines with J gene TRBJ2-1; either TRBD1 or TRBD2 may supply D (6 bases each). The sequencing here drew on CD4+ T cells from blood, taken at the 22-month timepoint. The DNA of the CDR3 is TGTGCCAGCAGTGTCTCCTTATCGGGGGCAGGGGAGCAGTTCTTC. Protein sequence: CASSVSLSGAGEQFF.